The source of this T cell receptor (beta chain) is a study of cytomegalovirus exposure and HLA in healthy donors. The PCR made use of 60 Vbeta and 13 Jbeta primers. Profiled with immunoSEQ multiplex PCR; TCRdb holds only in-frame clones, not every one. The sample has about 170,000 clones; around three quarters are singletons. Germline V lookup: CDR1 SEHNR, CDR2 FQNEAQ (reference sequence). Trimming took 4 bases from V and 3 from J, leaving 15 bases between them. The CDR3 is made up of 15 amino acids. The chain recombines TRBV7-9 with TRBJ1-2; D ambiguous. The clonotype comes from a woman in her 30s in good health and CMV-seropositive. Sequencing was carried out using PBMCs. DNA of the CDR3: TGTGCCAGCAGCTCTTTGGACTTATCGGACTATGGCTACACCTTC. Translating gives CASSSLDLSDYGYTF.